The 27 T cell receptor beta chains below all came from one sample that was sequenced in a study of monozygotic twins with inflammatory bowel disease. TCRdb reanalyzed the 5' RACE reads, giving one entry per CDR3 protein sequence and no DNA. Recorded for this sample: 140,000 to 150,000 distinct CDR3 sequences. Sample: blood. These receptors were collected from a human donor with ulcerative colitis or Crohn's disease, or a healthy co-twin of an affected twin (not recorded which).

The rearrangement links TRBV10-2 to TRBJ2-2; TCRdb calls TRBD1, which cannot be checked without DNA. This CDR3 has 16 residues. CDR1 is WSHSY and CDR2 is SAAADI in the germline V gene. CDR3 sequence reads: CASSESDRGLTGELFF.

The chain is built from TRBV12-3 or TRBV12-4 and TRBJ1-1; TCRdb reports TRBD1, a call that lacks DNA to check it against. This CDR3 is 15 amino acids long. The CDR3 spells CASSPQTGKNTEAFF.

The chain uses TRBV5-6 and TRBJ2-7; as DNA is missing, the TRBD1 call by TCRdb cannot be tested. CDR3 length equals 14 residues. The germline V gene encodes CDR1 SGHDT and CDR2 YYEEEE. CDR3 in amino acids: CASSLVRGTSEQYF.

The rearrangement joins TRBV6-1 to TRBJ2-5; the TCRdb call, TRBD1, lacks DNA for checking. The CDR3 sequence is 15 residues long. Per the germline V gene, CDR1 is MNHNS and CDR2 is SASEGT. The CDR3 loop reads CASSPRQGIEETQYF.

This sequence joins TRBV12-5 and TRBJ2-2; TCRdb gives TRBD1 as the D gene, but with no DNA this cannot be confirmed. This CDR3 contains 16 residues. Per germline, CDR1 LGHNT and CDR2 FRNRAP. The CDR3 here is CASGPGQGFSTGELFF.

This chain links TRBV3-1 with TRBJ2-7; TCRdb designates TRBD2, a call that cannot be tested without DNA. Germline V gives CDR1 LGHDT, CDR2 YNNKEL (reference sequence). The CDR3 length is 17 residues. CDR3: CASSQDRAGGESYEQYF.

Here the CDR3 reads CASSRGQWRFGYEQYF. The chain links TRBV6-1 to TRBJ2-7; without DNA, the TCRdb call of TRBD1 cannot be checked. The germline V gene has CDR1 MNHNS and CDR2 SASEGT. CDR3 size: 16 residues.

The chain links TRBV12-3 or TRBV12-4 to TRBJ2-1; there is no DNA to check the TCRdb D call of TRBD1. The CDR3 runs 15 residues. The CDR3 sequence is CASAEERGRIGEQFF.

The chain uses TRBV7-6 and TRBJ2-1. CDR1 is SGHVS, CDR2 FNYEAQ, per germline. There are 12 residues in the CDR3. CDR3 amino acids: CASSLESYRQFF.

The chain is built from TRBV4-1 and TRBJ1-2; TCRdb calls TRBD1, which cannot be checked without DNA. Per the germline V gene, CDR1 is MGHRA and CDR2 is YSYEKL. This CDR3 contains 17 residues. The CDR3 is CASSQTTGTGALDGYTF.

The genes are TRBV12-3 or TRBV12-4 and TRBJ2-2; no DNA is available, so the TRBD1 call from TCRdb remains unchecked. The CDR3 loop spans 16 amino acids. CDR3: CATSGGGALITGELFF.

V gene TRBV5-1 combines with J gene TRBJ2-6; TCRdb's assignment of TRBD1 cannot be checked, as there is no DNA. CDR1 is SGHRS, CDR2 YFSETQ, per germline. CDR3 size: 17 residues. The CDR3 reads CASSERTGAYGANVLTF.

The chain employs TRBV11-2 and TRBJ2-7; TCRdb designates TRBD2, a call that cannot be tested without DNA. CDR3 length: 17 residues. Germline assignment: CDR1 SGHAT and CDR2 FQNNGV. The CDR3 region is CASSFLGSGRPRYEQYF.

This CDR3 is CASSQRRLTSGSPYEQYF. The rearrangement uses TRBV4-3 and TRBJ2-7. Germline-derived CDR1 and CDR2 are LGHNA and YSLEER. CDR3 length: 18 amino acids.

This sequence joins TRBV12-3 or TRBV12-4 and TRBJ1-2; the TCRdb D gene call, TRBD1, has no DNA to confirm it. The CDR3 consists of 13 residues. CDR3 residues: CASRETGGDGYTF.

This chain joins TRBV14 and TRBJ2-1; TCRdb picks TRBD2, but there is no DNA to check that call. Looked up from germline, CDR1 is SGHDN and CDR2 is FVKESK. This CDR3 has 13 amino acids. The CDR3 sequence is CASSQERRGEQFF. Variable domain in full (rest from reference TRBV14 and TRBJ2-1): EAGVTQFPSHSVIEKGQTVTLRCDPISGHDNLYWYRRVMGKEIKFLLHFVKESKQDESGMPNNRFLAERTGGTYSTLKVQPAELEDSGVYFCASSQERRGEQFFGPGTRLTVL.

The genes are TRBV5-4 and TRBJ2-2; there is no DNA to check the TCRdb D call of TRBD1. Germline assignment: CDR1 SGHNT and CDR2 YYREEE (reference sequence). The CDR3 covers 15 residues. CDR3 amino acids: CASSSQGANTGELFF. Full variable domain (outside the CDR3, taken from reference TRBV5-4 and TRBJ2-2): ETGVTQSPTHLIKTRGQQVTLRCSSQSGHNTVSWYQQALGQGPQFIFQYYREEENGRGNFPPRFSGLQFPNYSSELNVNALELDDSALYLCASSSQGANTGELFFGEGSRLTVL.

The chain recombines TRBV3-1 with TRBJ2-3; TCRdb's D call, TRBD2, is unchecked because there is no DNA. The CDR3 extends over 16 amino acids. Germline CDR1 and CDR2: LGHDT and YNNKEL (reference sequence). The CDR3 reads CASSQLASAKTDTQYF.

The CDR3 reads CASSLEGSSGRVEQFF. The V call is TRBV12-3 or TRBV12-4, the J call TRBJ2-1; TCRdb names TRBD2, which stays unverified in the absence of DNA. CDR3 length: 16 amino acids.

The rearrangement links TRBV27 to TRBJ1-5. The germline V gene encodes CDR1 MNHEY and CDR2 SMNVEV (reference sequence). CDR3 size: 13 residues. This CDR3 reads CASSYNSNQPQHF.

The chain joins TRBV4-1 to TRBJ2-7; there is no DNA to check the TCRdb D call of TRBD1. Germline lookup yields CDR1 MGHRA and CDR2 YSYEKL. The CDR3 totals 13 residues. The CDR3 is CASSIPGRYEQYF.

The chain uses TRBV24-1 and TRBJ2-7. The germline gives CDR1 KGHDR, CDR2 SFDVKD. CDR3 length: 12 amino acids. CDR3: CATSRIFYEQYF.

The chain employs TRBV5-4 and TRBJ2-3; no DNA is available, so the TRBD2 call from TCRdb remains unchecked. This CDR3 has 18 amino acids. Per the germline V gene, CDR1 is SGHNT and CDR2 is YYREEE (reference sequence). CDR3 amino acids: CASSLIGPSGQGGDTQYF.

The chain is built from TRBV6-2 or TRBV6-3 and TRBJ1-5; the TCRdb D gene call, TRBD1, has no DNA to confirm it. This CDR3 is 14 amino acids long. Germline assignment: CDR1 MNHEY and CDR2 SVGEGT. This CDR3 is CASNRDRAPNAQHF.

The V and J genes are TRBV7-9 and TRBJ2-1; the D call of TRBD2 rests on TCRdb alone, since no DNA is present to check it. Germline V lookup: CDR1 SEHNR, CDR2 FQNEAQ (reference sequence). CDR3 size: 12 residues. The chain's CDR3 is CASSSLVGEQFF.

The chain joins TRBV5-1 to TRBJ2-1; TCRdb gives TRBD2 as the D gene, but with no DNA this cannot be confirmed. The CDR3 has 14 amino acids. Looked up from germline, CDR1 is SGHRS and CDR2 is YFSETQ. This chain's CDR3 is CASSLGGLYNEQFF.

This chain joins TRBV5-1 and TRBJ1-3; with no DNA, the TCRdb D assignment of TRBD1 cannot be verified. This CDR3 spans 15 amino acids. Per the germline V gene, CDR1 is SGHRS and CDR2 is YFSETQ. The CDR3 sequence: CASSRPGQSGNTIYF. The entire variable domain, with the rest obtained from reference TRBV5-1 and TRBJ1-3, is as follows: KAGVTQTPRYLIKTRGQQVTLSCSPISGHRSVSWYQQTPGQGLQFLFEYFSETQRNKGNFPGRFSGRQFSNSRSEMNVSTLELGDSALYLCASSRPGQSGNTIYFGEGSWLTVV.